The T cell receptor (beta chain) under discussion was sequenced for a study of T cell changes during pregnancy in multiple sclerosis. The table came from immunoSEQ multiplex PCR; TCRdb's copy has only in-frame clones and leaves some out. In the table there are some 50,000 clones, almost 90% of which are singletons. This receptor was obtained from a female donor in good health, enrolled as a control in a pregnancy study. The input for sequencing was peripheral blood, taken in the first trimester of pregnancy.

The CDR3 nucleotides read TGTGCCAGCAGCCAAGATCTTTTGCGGGGTTACGAGCAGTACTTC. This codes for CASSQDLLRGYEQYF. The chain links TRBV4-2 to TRBJ2-7; D might be TRBD2 (6 bases). The CDR3 loop spans 15 amino acids. V was clipped by 0 bases and J by 4 bases, with 13 bases between them. Germline V gene data show CDR1 as LGHNA and CDR2 as YNFKEQ.